This T cell receptor (beta chain) was captured in a study of shared clonotypes between healthy human individuals. Clones were read by immunoSEQ multiplex PCR, and TCRdb kept only the in-frame ones, dropping some. The profile shows about 2.4 million clones, around 90% of them singletons. The CDR3 runs 15 residues. The ends lost 3 bases at V and 8 bases at J; junction bases unmatched: 3. The germline V gene has CDR1 LNHNV and CDR2 YYDKDF (reference sequence). This chain links TRBV15 with TRBJ2-1, with TRBD2 matching over 14 bases. Specimen: naive CD4+ T cells sorted from blood. Subset reported: CD45RA+ positively selected. The receptor was derived from a man in his late teens or twenties in good health. CDR3 protein: CATSRGLAGVYEQFF. The CDR3 bases are TGTGCCACCAGCAGGGGACTAGCGGGAGTCTATGAGCAGTTCTTC.